This T cell receptor (beta chain) emerged from a study of T-cell memory formation after mild COVID-19. TCRdb analysed the 5' RACE reads with MiXCR anew, one entry per CDR3 protein. The table includes roughly 380,000 distinct CDR3 sequences, approximately 29% detected once. The TCR sequence derives from an adult woman who had mild COVID-19 (a few samples of this study predate the infection). Cell type and time point are not known. The sample comprised PBMCs or a T cell subset sorted from them (not recorded which).

DNA of the CDR3: TGTGCCAGCGCCGTGGCGGGGGGGGCTTGGAATGAGCAGTTCTTC. Translated, it gives CASAVAGGAWNEQFF. V usage is TRBV14 and J usage is TRBJ2-1; 9 bases fit TRBD2. Losses at the gene ends were 8 bases for V and 7 bases for J; bases not matched to a gene: 12. Germline values: CDR1 SGHDN, CDR2 FVKESK. The CDR3 spans 15 residues.